Given below is one TCR beta chain in context. The data stem from a study of shared clonotypes between healthy human individuals. From germline, CDR1 is SEHNR and CDR2 FQNEAQ (reference sequence). Trimming removed 3 bases from V and 2 bases from J, with 5 bases in between. This CDR3 spans 13 amino acids. Sorted-subset replicate PCR reactions contained approximately 190 ng DNA, corresponding to some 29,000 T cell genomes. Sequencing was performed with immunoSEQ multiplex PCR; in TCRdb, only in-frame clones are kept and a portion is missing. This table holds approximately 1,500,000 clones, 95% to 99% found once.

Sequenced sample: naive CD4+ T cells sorted from blood. Specified subset: CD45RA+ positively selected. The clonotype was recovered from a man in his thirties or forties in good health. The chain has TRBV7-9 and TRBJ1-3; possibly TRBD1 for D (5 bases). The CDR3 protein is CASSLGPGNTIYF. Here the CDR3 DNA reads TGTGCCAGCAGCTTGGGGCCTGGAAACACCATATATTTT.